A selection of T cell receptor beta chains follows, all from one sample in a study of Ad26.COV2.S vaccination and SARS-CoV-2 variants. Assay: immunoSEQ multiplex PCR; the TCRdb copy retains only in-frame clones and omits some. The sample holds nearly 95,000 clones, around 82% seen once. The sequencing here drew on peripheral blood, taken after recovery from COVID-19. The receptors here all came from a human donor who had recovered from COVID-19. Both conserved end residues are part of each CDR3. Each record gives: J gene, D gene, clone size, V gene, CDR3 protein, CDR3 DNA. A D gene is named only where the DNA matches it firmly. Clone size, where shown, is once, few, many, or a class for clones that have expanded.

TRBJ2-7 NA few TRBV11-2 CASSSLSSADPYEQYF TGTGCCAGCAGCTCACTGTCTAGCGCCGACCCCTACGAGCAGTACTTC
TRBJ1-5 NA NA TRBV7-2 CASSFRRKQPQHF TGTGCCAGCAGCTTTCGTAGGAAACAGCCCCAGCATTTT
TRBJ2-3 TRBD2 NA TRBV23-1 CASSPKLAVGSDTQYF TGCGCCAGCAGTCCTAAACTAGCGGTTGGATCGGATACGCAGTATTTT
TRBJ2-1 NA few TRBV6-2/TRBV6-3 CASSSYDSYNEQFF TGTGCCAGCAGTTCGTACGACAGCTACAATGAGCAGTTCTTC
TRBJ2-1 TRBD1 NA TRBV6-5 CASSRDRSYNEQFF TGTGCCAGCAGCCGGGACAGGTCCTACAATGAGCAGTTCTTC
TRBJ2-1 NA once TRBV5-1 CASSFRTASSYNEQFF TGCGCCAGCAGCTTCCGGACGGCTAGCTCCTACAATGAGCAGTTCTTC
TRBJ1-2 TRBD1 NA TRBV5-1 CASSLAVGQAYGYTF TGCGCCAGCAGCTTGGCAGTGGGACAGGCCTATGGCTACACCTTC
TRBJ2-3 NA NA TRBV6-6 CASSYPGAGTDTQYF TGTGCCAGCAGTTACCCAGGGGCGGGCACAGATACGCAGTATTTT
TRBJ2-1 TRBD2 NA TRBV27 CASSLTASGSHNEQFF TGTGCCAGCAGTTTAACGGCTAGCGGATCACACAATGAGCAGTTCTTC
TRBJ2-1 TRBD1 NA TRBV29-1 CSVGGQGNEQFF TGCAGCGTGGGAGGACAGGGGAATGAGCAGTTCTTC
TRBJ2-4 NA NA TRBV24-1 CATSDSTGTPSQNIQYF TGTGCCACCAGTGATTCCACCGGGACACCAAGCCAAAACATTCAGTACTTC
TRBJ2-5 NA NA TRBV7-6 CASSSKETQYF TGTGCCAGCAGCTCCAAGGAGACCCAGTACTTC
TRBJ1-1 NA NA TRBV6-5 CASSYTREAFF TGTGCCAGCAGTTACACCAGGGAAGCTTTCTTT
TRBJ2-2 NA NA TRBV11-1 CASSLSLGTGELFF TGTGCCAGCAGCTTGAGTTTGGGAACCGGGGAGCTGTTTTTT
TRBJ2-7 TRBD1 NA TRBV19 CASSTTGTGAYEQYF TGTGCCAGTAGTACGACCGGGACAGGGGCCTACGAGCAGTACTTC
TRBJ2-1 NA NA TRBV19 CASSQLGTEQFF TGTGCCAGCTCTCAGCTAGGAACTGAGCAGTTCTTC
TRBJ2-1 NA NA TRBV29-1 CSVSLFGGNNEQFF TGCAGCGTTTCCTTGTTCGGCGGGAACAATGAGCAGTTCTTC
TRBJ2-7 TRBD1 NA TRBV28 CASRGDSLSSYEQYF TGTGCCAGCAGAGGGGACAGCCTAAGCTCCTACGAGCAGTACTTC
TRBJ1-5 TRBD1 NA TRBV29-1 CSVGTGEWNQPQHF TGCAGCGTAGGGACAGGGGAATGGAATCAGCCCCAGCATTTT
TRBJ2-1 NA once TRBV20-1 CSARPLGEQFF TGCAGTGCTCGCCCTCTGGGTGAGCAGTTCTTC
TRBJ1-1 NA NA TRBV19 CASSILASGGSEAFF TGTGCCAGTAGTATACTGGCCAGTGGAGGGTCTGAAGCTTTCTTT
TRBJ2-3 NA NA TRBV3-1/TRBV3-2 CASSPGLGATF TGTGCCAGCAGCCCGGGGCTAGGTGCCACTTTT
TRBJ1-1 NA NA TRBV4-3 CASSSRTAEAFF TGCGCCAGCAGCTCGCGGACGGCTGAAGCTTTCTTT
TRBJ1-6 NA NA TRBV11-2 CASSLKLGALHF TGTGCCAGCAGCCTCAAATTGGGAGCCCTCCACTTT
TRBJ1-5 NA many TRBV27 CASRDSGANQPQHF TGTGCCAGCAGAGACTCAGGGGCGAATCAGCCCCAGCATTTT
TRBJ2-1 TRBD1 NA TRBV11-2 CASSLALQGDEFF TGTGCCAGCAGCTTAGCCCTACAGGGGGACGAGTTCTTC
TRBJ1-2 NA NA TRBV24-1 CATSDFRDGRDGYTF TGTGCCACCAGTGATTTTAGGGACGGTAGGGATGGCTACACCTTC
TRBJ1-1 NA many TRBV25-1 CASSDLRRNTEAFF TGTGCCAGCAGTGATCTTCGTAGGAACACTGAAGCTTTCTTT
TRBJ1-2 TRBD1 NA TRBV27 CASSDRDNYGYTF TGTGCCAGCTCCGACAGGGATAACTATGGCTACACCTTC
TRBJ2-3 NA NA TRBV11-2 CASSSRSSRTDTQYF TGTGCCAGCAGCTCGAGAAGTAGCCGCACAGATACGCAGTATTTT
TRBJ1-4 NA NA TRBV2 CASSEDRRKMLFF TGTGCCAGCAGTGAAGATAGGCGAAAAATGCTGTTTTTT
TRBJ2-3 NA NA TRBV28 CASSPAPLGGDTQYF TGTGCCAGCAGTCCGGCCCCCTTGGGGGGAGATACGCAGTATTTT
TRBJ1-1 NA NA TRBV12-3/TRBV12-4 CASSLKGTTEAFF TGTGCCAGCAGTTTGAAGGGGACCACTGAAGCTTTCTTT
TRBJ2-1 NA NA TRBV21-1 CASSKPGQGQFF TGTGCCAGCAGCAAACCGGGACAGGGGCAGTTCTTC
TRBJ2-5 TRBD2 NA TRBV9 CASSVGLAGVSETQYF TGTGCCAGCAGCGTAGGACTAGCGGGAGTTTCAGAGACCCAGTACTTC
TRBJ1-5 TRBD1 NA TRBV28 CATIDRGGQPQHF TGTGCCACCATTGACAGGGGAGGTCAGCCCCAGCATTTT